Presented here are 15 T cell receptor beta chains from one specimen sequenced in a study of shared clonotypes between healthy human individuals. Repertoires were generated with immunoSEQ multiplex PCR, while TCRdb's copy carries only in-frame clones and drops some. The sample lists roughly 2.1 million clones; 85% to 95% were seen once. CD45RO negativity and positive selection for CCR7 defined naive CD8 cells, a population that excluded terminally differentiated effector memory CD45RA+ cells. Material for sequencing was naive CD8+ T cells from PBMCs. Receptor source: a young man in good health. Some clones in this sample may be carry-over from other donors' samples.

The chain links TRBV27 to TRBJ2-1, with a tentative D call TRBD1 (6 bases). Between the trimmed V and J ends, which lost 5 bases and 0 bases, there was a span of 11 bases. The CDR3 loop spans 15 amino acids. Germline CDR1 and CDR2: MNHEY and SMNVEV (reference sequence). The CDR3 spells CASSITGSSYNEQFF. The CDR3 coding sequence is TGTGCCAGCAGTATTACAGGGAGCTCCTACAATGAGCAGTTCTTC.

The chain recombines TRBV9 with TRBJ1-1; 12 positions match TRBD1. This CDR3 is built from 15 residues. The trim removed 3 bases at V and 5 bases at J, leaving 5 bases unmatched. Per the germline V gene, CDR1 is SGDLS and CDR2 is YYNGEE. Here the CDR3 reads CASSARDRGLTEAFF. The DNA of the CDR3 is TGTGCCAGCAGCGCAAGGGACAGGGGGCTTACTGAAGCTTTCTTT.

The chain uses TRBV7-8 and TRBJ1-1; D remains unclear. The germline V gene has CDR1 SGHVS and CDR2 FQNEAQ. Between the trimmed V and J ends, which lost 5 bases and 1 base, there was a span of 20 bases. The CDR3 loop spans 17 amino acids. CDR3 nucleotides: TGTGCCAGCAGCCCCGGACGGATTTTCGTTGGGAACACTGAAGCTTTCTTT. Translation: CASSPGRIFVGNTEAFF.

The chain recombines TRBV5-1 with TRBJ2-2, with 7 nucleotides matching TRBD2. This CDR3 has 17 residues. CDR1 and CDR2 (germline): SGHRS, YFSETQ. The ends lost 4 bases at V and 2 bases at J; junction bases unmatched: 11. The CDR3 sequence is CASSVSRTGGNTGELFF. The CDR3, as DNA: TGCGCCAGCAGCGTTTCCAGAACGGGAGGCAACACCGGGGAGCTGTTTTTT.

The V gene is TRBV11-1, the J gene TRBJ1-4, with TRBD1 matching over 7 bases. Germline values: CDR1 SGHAT, CDR2 FQDESV (reference sequence). The CDR3 contains 16 residues. V shed 5 bases and J 4 bases; nucleotides not matched to a gene: 10. In nucleotides, the CDR3 is TGTGCCAGCAGCCGCCTGACCGCAGGGGGTAATGAAAAACTGTTTTTT. The encoded protein is CASSRLTAGGNEKLFF.

This chain uses TRBV28 with TRBJ2-3, with 11 bases identical to TRBD2. Germline CDR1 reads MDHEN; CDR2 reads SYDVKM. The CDR3 is made up of 18 amino acids. V shed 3 bases and J 0 bases; nucleotides not matched to a gene: 8. CDR3 DNA: TGTGCCAGCAGTTTTTCTAGCGGGAGGTCCGATAGCACAGATACGCAGTATTTT. Its protein product is CASSFSSGRSDSTDTQYF.

Points on this clone: The same CDR3 is also encoded by other DNA sequences in this sample. V gene TRBV9 combines with J gene TRBJ1-3; D unclear. Per germline, CDR1 SGDLS and CDR2 YYNGEE. The CDR3 runs 15 residues. Trimming pared 3 bases from V and 0 bases from J, leaving 10 bases between. The CDR3 spells CASSAGWGSGNTIYF. The CDR3 DNA is TGTGCCAGCAGCGCTGGCTGGGGCTCTGGAAACACCATATATTTT.

This rearrangement joins TRBV5-8 to TRBJ2-2; 12 bases match TRBD2. Germline V gene lookup returns CDR1 SGHTS and CDR2 YDEGEE. J was trimmed by 3 bases and V by 1 base; bases with no gene match: 7. CDR3 size: 18 residues. The CDR3 coding sequence is TGTGCCAGCAGCTTGACTAGCGGGAGGTGGGCTTACACCGGGGAGCTGTTTTTT. Translation gives CASSLTSGRWAYTGELFF. Complete variable domain (other parts from reference TRBV5-8 and TRBJ2-2): EAGVTQSPTHLIKTRGQQATLRCSPISGHTSVYWYQQALGLGLQFLLWYDEGEERNRGNFPPRFSGRQFPNYSSELNVNALELEDSALYLCASSLTSGRWAYTGELFFGEGSRLTVL.

The CDR3 bases are TGTGCCAGTAGTATAATAGGGGGCTTCGCCGGGGAGCTGTTTTTT. This encodes CASSIIGGFAGELFF. This rearrangement joins TRBV19 to TRBJ2-2; 7 bases line up with TRBD1. Germline V CDR1 and CDR2: LNHDA, SQIVND (reference sequence). CDR3 length equals 15 residues. Unmatched junction bases numbered 6, after V lost 2 bases and J lost 6 bases.

The chain joins TRBV30 to TRBJ2-5; D is perhaps TRBD2 (6 bases). The closer fit of TRBJ2-7 to the DNA end suggests the J call may be wrong. CDR3 length: 17 amino acids. Germline CDR1 GTSNPN, CDR2 SVGIG (reference sequence). CDR3 residues: CAWSLPLPKGGLYEQYF. The CDR3 nucleotides read TGTGCCTGGAGCTTGCCACTACCGAAGGGAGGACTCTACGAGCAGTACTTC.

This chain links TRBV7-9 with TRBJ2-2, with 10 nucleotides matching TRBD2. Germline CDR1 and CDR2: SEHNR and FQNEAQ (reference sequence). This CDR3 is 17 amino acids long. V lost 11 bases to trimming and J lost 4 bases; unmatched junction nucleotides: 16. CDR3 amino acids: CALGLAGDPRGTGELFF. The DNA for the CDR3 is TGTGCCCTTGGCCTAGCGGGGGATCCCAGGGGCACCGGGGAGCTGTTTTTT. Filled out from reference TRBV7-9 and TRBJ2-2, the complete variable domain reads DTGVSQNPRHKITKRGQNVTFRCDPISEHNRLYWYRQTLGQGPEFLTYFQNEAQLEKSRLLSDRFSAERPKGSFSTLEIQRTEQGDSAMYLCALGLAGDPRGTGELFFGEGSRLTVL.

This chain links TRBV7-3 with TRBJ2-3, with TRBD1 as a possible D gene (6 bases). V was shortened by 5 bases and J by 4 bases, with 19 bases between the two germline ends. CDR3 length: 16 residues. Germline-derived CDR1 and CDR2 are SGHTA and FQGTGA. In DNA form, the CDR3 reads TGTGCCAGCAGCGCCCGTACCAGGGGAAAGGCAGATACGCAGTATTTT. Its translation is CASSARTRGKADTQYF. The variable domain in full, completed from reference TRBV7-3 and TRBJ2-3, reads GAGVSQTPSNKVTEKGKYVELRCDPISGHTALYWYRQSLGQGPEFLIYFQGTGAADDSGLPNDRFFAVRPEGSVSTLKIQRTERGDSAVYLCASSARTRGKADTQYFGPGTRLTVL.

This chain joins TRBV15 and TRBJ1-2; TRBD1 aligns across 8 bases. CDR3 length: 12 amino acids. The V gene's germline CDR1 is LNHNV and CDR2 YYDKDF (reference sequence). J was trimmed by 14 bases and V by 4 bases; bases with no gene match: 9. This CDR3 is CATSMGRGPLTF. CDR3 DNA sequence: TGTGCCACCAGCATGGGCAGGGGGCCGTTAACCTTC.

This chain uses TRBV7-9 with TRBJ2-7; D is uncertain. Germline CDR1 reads SEHNR; CDR2 reads FQNEAQ (reference sequence). CDR3 length: 14 amino acids. The germline V and J ends were trimmed by 3 bases and 3 bases, with 12 bases remaining between them. CDR3: CASSLENRNYEQYF. DNA of the CDR3: TGTGCCAGCAGCTTGGAGAACAGAAACTACGAGCAGTACTTC.

This chain links TRBV7-6 with TRBJ2-3; a weak D match, TRBD2 (5 bases). Germline loops: CDR1 SGHVS, CDR2 FNYEAQ. Trimming took off 4 bases at V and 1 base at J, with 27 bases between the two ends. CDR3 length: 20 amino acids. The chain's CDR3 is CASSSRRTEGGRMGTDTQYF. The CDR3 DNA sequence: TGTGCCAGCAGCTCCCGTCGGACTGAAGGAGGCCGGATGGGCACAGATACGCAGTATTTT. Complete variable domain (other parts from reference TRBV7-6 and TRBJ2-3): GAGVSQSPRYKVTKRGQDVALRCDPISGHVSLYWYRQALGQGPEFLTYFNYEAQQDKSGLPNDRFSAERPEGSISTLTIQRTEQRDSAMYRCASSSRRTEGGRMGTDTQYFGPGTRLTVL.